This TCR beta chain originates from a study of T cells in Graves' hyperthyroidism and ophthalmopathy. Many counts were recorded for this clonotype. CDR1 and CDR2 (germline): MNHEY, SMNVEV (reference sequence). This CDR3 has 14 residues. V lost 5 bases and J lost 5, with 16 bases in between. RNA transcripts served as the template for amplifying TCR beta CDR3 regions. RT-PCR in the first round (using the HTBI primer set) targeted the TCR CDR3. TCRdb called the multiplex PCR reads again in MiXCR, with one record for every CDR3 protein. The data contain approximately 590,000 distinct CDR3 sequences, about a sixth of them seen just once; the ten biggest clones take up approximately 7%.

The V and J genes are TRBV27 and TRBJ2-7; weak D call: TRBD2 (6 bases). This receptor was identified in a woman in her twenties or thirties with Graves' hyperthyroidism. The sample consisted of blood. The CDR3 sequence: CASSGGLLLHEQYF. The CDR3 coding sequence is TGTGCCAGCAGTGGAGGGCTCCTTCTCCACGAGCAGTACTTC.